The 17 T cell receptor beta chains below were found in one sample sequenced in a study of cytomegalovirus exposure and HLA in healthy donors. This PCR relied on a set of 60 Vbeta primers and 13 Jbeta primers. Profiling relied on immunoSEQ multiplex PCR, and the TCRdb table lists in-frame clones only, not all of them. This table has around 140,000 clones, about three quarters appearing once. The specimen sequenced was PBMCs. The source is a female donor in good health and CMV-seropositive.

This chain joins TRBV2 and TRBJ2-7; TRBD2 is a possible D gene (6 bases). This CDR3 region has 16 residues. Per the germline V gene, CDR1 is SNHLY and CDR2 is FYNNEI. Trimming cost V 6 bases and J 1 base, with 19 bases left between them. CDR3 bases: TGTGCCAGCAGGGGGTGGAGGGGCAAATCATCCTACGAGCAGTACTTC. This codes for CASRGWRGKSSYEQYF.

This CDR3 reads CASSYSHKAYEQYF. The CDR3 nucleotides read TGTGCCAGCAGTTACTCGCATAAAGCCTACGAGCAGTACTTC. The gene calls are TRBV6-5 and TRBJ2-5; D uncertain. The J call may not be correct, given that the DNA end is closer to TRBJ2-7. Germline loops: CDR1 MNHEY, CDR2 SVGAGI. There are 14 residues in the CDR3.

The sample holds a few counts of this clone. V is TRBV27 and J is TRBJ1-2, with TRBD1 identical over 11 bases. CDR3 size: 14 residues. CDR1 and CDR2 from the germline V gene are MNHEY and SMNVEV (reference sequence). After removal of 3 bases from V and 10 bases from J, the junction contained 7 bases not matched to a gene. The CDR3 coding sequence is TGTGCCAGCAGTTTGACGGGACAGGGGGTCGCCTACACCTTC. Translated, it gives CASSLTGQGVAYTF.

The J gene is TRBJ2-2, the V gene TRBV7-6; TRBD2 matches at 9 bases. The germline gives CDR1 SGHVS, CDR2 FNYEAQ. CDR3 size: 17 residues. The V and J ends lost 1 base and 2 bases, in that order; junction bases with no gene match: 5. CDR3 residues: CASSLEASGNNTGELFF. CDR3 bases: TGTGCCAGCAGCTTAGAAGCTAGCGGGAACAACACCGGGGAGCTGTTTTTT.

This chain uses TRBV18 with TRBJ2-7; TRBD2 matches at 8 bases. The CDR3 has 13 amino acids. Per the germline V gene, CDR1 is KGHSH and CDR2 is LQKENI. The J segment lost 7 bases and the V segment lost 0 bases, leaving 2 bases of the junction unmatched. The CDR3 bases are TGTGCCAGCTCACCACCTGGACTAGCAGAGCAGTACTTC. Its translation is CASSPPGLAEQYF.

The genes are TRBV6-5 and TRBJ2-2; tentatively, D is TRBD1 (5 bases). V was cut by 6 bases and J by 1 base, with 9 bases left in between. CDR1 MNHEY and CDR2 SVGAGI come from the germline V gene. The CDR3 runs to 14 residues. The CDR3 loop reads CASSPQVNTGELFF. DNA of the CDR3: TGTGCCAGCAGCCCACAGGTGAACACCGGGGAGCTGTTTTTT.

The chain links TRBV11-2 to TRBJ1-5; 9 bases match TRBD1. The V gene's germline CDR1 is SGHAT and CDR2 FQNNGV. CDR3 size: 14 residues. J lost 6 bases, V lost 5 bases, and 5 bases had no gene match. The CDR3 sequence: CASSRDRAGQPQHF. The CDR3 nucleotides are TGTGCCAGCAGCCGGGACAGGGCCGGTCAGCCCCAGCATTTT.

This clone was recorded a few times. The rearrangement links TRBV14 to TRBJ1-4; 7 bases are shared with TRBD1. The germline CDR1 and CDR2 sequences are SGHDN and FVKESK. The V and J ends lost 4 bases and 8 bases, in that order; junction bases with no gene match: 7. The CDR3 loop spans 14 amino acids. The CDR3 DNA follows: TGTGCCAGCAGCCCCCCCGGACAGGCCGAAAAACTGTTTTTT. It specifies CASSPPGQAEKLFF.

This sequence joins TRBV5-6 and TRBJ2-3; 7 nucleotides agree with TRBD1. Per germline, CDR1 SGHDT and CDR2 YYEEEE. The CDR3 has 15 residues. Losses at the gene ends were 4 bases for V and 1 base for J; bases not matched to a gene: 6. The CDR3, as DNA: TGTGCCAGCAGCCAGGGACAGCCGGGCACAGATACGCAGTATTTT. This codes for CASSQGQPGTDTQYF.

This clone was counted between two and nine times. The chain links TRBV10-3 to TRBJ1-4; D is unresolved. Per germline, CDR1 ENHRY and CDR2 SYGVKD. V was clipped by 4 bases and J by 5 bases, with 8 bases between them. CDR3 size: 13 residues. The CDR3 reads CAISAPRNEKLFF. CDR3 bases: TGTGCCATCAGTGCTCCTCGGAATGAAAAACTGTTTTTT.

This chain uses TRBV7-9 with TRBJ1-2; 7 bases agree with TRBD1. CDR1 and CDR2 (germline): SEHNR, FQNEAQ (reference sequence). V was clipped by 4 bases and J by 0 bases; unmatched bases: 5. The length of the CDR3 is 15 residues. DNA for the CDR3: TGTGCCAGCAGCTGGTCGGGACAGCCTAACTATGGCTACACCTTC. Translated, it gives CASSWSGQPNYGYTF.

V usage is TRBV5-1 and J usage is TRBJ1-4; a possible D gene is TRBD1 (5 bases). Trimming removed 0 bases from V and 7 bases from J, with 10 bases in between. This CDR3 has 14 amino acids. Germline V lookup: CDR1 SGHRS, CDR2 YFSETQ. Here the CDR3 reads CASSLARASEKLFF. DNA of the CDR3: TGCGCCAGCAGCTTGGCCAGGGCGAGTGAAAAACTGTTTTTT. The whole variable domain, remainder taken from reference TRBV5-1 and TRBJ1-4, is KAGVTQTPRYLIKTRGQQVTLSCSPISGHRSVSWYQQTPGQGLQFLFEYFSETQRNKGNFPGRFSGRQFSNSRSEMNVSTLELGDSALYLCASSLARASEKLFFGSGTQLSVL.

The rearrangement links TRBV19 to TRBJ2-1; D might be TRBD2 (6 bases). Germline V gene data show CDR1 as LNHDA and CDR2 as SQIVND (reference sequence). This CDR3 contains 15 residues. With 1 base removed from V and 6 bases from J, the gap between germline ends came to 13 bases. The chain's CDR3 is CASSIAGVLANEQFF. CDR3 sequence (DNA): TGTGCCAGTAGTATAGCGGGGGTCCTTGCCAATGAGCAGTTCTTC.

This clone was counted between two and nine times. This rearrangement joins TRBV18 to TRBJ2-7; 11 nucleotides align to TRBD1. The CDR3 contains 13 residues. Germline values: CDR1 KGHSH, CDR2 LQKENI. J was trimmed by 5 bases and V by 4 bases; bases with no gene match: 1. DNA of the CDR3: TGTGCCAGCTCACAGGGACAGGGGGACGAGCAGTACTTC. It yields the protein CASSQGQGDEQYF.

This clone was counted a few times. In nucleotides, the CDR3 is TGCGCCAGCAGGTATACAGCGAACACTGAAGCTTTCTTT. This gives the protein CASRYTANTEAFF. The genes are TRBV10-2 and TRBJ1-1; D ambiguous. The V and J ends lost 6 bases and 1 base respectively, with 9 bases between them. The CDR3 totals 13 residues. Germline CDR1 is WSHSY and CDR2 is SAAADI.

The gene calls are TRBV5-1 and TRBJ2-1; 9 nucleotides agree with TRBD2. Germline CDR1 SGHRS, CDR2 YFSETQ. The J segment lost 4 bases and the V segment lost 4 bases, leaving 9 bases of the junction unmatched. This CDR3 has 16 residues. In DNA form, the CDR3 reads TGCGCCAGCAGCGGGATGGCTAGCGGGATATACAATGAGCAGTTCTTC. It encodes CASSGMASGIYNEQFF.

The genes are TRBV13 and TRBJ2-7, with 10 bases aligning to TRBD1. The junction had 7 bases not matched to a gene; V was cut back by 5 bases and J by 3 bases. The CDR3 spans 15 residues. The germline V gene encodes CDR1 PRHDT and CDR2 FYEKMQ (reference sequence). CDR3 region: CASSPPDRGIYEQYF. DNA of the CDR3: TGTGCCAGCAGCCCCCCGGACAGGGGGATCTACGAGCAGTACTTC.